Given below is one TCR beta chain in context. This sample stems from a study of blood T cell repertoires in COVID-19. Study in general: PBMCs, B-cell-depleted T cells, or T cells provided the cDNA or gDNA that made up the material.

After removal of 3 bases from V and 6 bases from J, the junction contained 7 bases not matched to a gene. CDR1 and CDR2 (germline): LNHDA, SQIVND (reference sequence). This CDR3 is 14 amino acids long. In the study's own analysis: How many nucleated cells were present was estimated from reference gene primer amplification. Assay: immunoSEQ multiplex PCR; the TCRdb copy retains only in-frame clones and omits some. The V and J calls and clone size come from that table; D and trimming were worked out from the DNA. This sample has tens of thousands of clones, with 86% found just once. Sequencing was done on a sample of peripheral blood. The chain carries TRBV19 and TRBJ2-7, with 8 bases matching TRBD1. This sequence originates from a man of 80 years or more with active COVID-19. Written as DNA, the CDR3 is TGTGCCAGTAGTATTGGACAGGGATCAGGCGAGCAGTACTTC. The encoded protein is CASSIGQGSGEQYF.